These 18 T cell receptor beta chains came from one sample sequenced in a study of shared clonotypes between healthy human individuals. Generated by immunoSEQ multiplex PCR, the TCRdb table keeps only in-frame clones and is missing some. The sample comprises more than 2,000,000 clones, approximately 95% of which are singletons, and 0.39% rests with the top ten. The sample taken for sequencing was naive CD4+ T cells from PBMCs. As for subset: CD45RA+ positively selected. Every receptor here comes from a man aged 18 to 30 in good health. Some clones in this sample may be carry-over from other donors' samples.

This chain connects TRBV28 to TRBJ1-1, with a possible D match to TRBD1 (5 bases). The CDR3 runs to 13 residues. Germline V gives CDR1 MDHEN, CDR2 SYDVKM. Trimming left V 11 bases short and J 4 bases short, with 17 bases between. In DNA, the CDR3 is TGTGCCGCCTCCCGACCGGGGGGCACTGAAGCTTTCTTT. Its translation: CAASRPGGTEAFF.

CDR3: CASKTVNEKLFF. The CDR3 coding sequence is TGTGCCAGCAAGACAGTCAATGAAAAACTGTTTTTT. The chain has TRBV28 and TRBJ1-4; possible D gene TRBD1, 5 bases. The ends were cut back, 7 bases at V and 5 bases at J, with 8 bases in the middle. This CDR3 has 12 residues. Germline V lookup: CDR1 MDHEN, CDR2 SYDVKM.

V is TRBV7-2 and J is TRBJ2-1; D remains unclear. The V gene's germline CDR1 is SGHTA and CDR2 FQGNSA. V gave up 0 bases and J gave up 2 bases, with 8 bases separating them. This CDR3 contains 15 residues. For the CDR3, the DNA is TGTGCCAGCAGCTTAGCTGTGGGCCCCTACAATGAGCAGTTCTTC. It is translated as CASSLAVGPYNEQFF.

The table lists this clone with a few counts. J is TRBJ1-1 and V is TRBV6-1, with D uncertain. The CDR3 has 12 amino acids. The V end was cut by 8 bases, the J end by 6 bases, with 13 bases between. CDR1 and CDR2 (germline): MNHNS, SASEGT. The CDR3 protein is CASLEGFPEAFF. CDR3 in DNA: TGTGCCAGCTTAGAGGGTTTCCCTGAAGCTTTCTTT.

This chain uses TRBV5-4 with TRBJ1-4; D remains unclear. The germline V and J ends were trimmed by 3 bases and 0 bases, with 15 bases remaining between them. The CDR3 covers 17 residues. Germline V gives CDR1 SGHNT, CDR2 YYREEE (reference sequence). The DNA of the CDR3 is TGTGCCAGCAGCTCCGAGGCCAGGATGGCAACTAATGAAAAACTGTTTTTT. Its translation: CASSSEARMATNEKLFF. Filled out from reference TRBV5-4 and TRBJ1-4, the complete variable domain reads ETGVTQSPTHLIKTRGQQVTLRCSSQSGHNTVSWYQQALGQGPQFIFQYYREEENGRGNFPPRFSGLQFPNYSSELNVNALELDDSALYLCASSSEARMATNEKLFFGSGTQLSVL.

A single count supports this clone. The CDR3 here is CASSQMGGPKETQYF. The CDR3, as DNA: TGTGCCAGCAGCCAAATGGGGGGGCCCAAAGAGACCCAGTACTTC. V and J are TRBV28 and TRBJ2-5; the D gene is possibly TRBD2 (7 bases). Germline V gene sequence: CDR1 MDHEN, CDR2 SYDVKM. The CDR3 loop spans 15 amino acids. The V and J ends lost 6 bases and 3 bases respectively, with 17 bases between them.

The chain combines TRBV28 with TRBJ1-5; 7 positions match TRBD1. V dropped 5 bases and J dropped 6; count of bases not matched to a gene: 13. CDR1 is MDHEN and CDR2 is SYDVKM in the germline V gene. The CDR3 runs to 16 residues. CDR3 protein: CASSPTKGAGSQPQHF. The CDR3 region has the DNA TGTGCCAGCAGTCCCACCAAGGGGGCAGGGAGTCAGCCCCAGCATTTT.

The CDR3 here is CSVALRAPNTEAFF. CDR3 in DNA: TGCAGCGTTGCGTTGCGGGCCCCGAACACTGAAGCTTTCTTT. The rearrangement uses TRBV29-1 and TRBJ1-1; no definite D call. Trimming shortened V by 4 bases and J by 1 base, and 13 bases separated the two germline ends. The CDR3 contains 14 residues. Germline V gives CDR1 SQVTM, CDR2 ANQGSEA.

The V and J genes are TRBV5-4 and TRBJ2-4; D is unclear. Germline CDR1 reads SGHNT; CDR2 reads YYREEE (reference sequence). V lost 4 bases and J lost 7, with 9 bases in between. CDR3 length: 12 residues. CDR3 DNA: TGTGCCAGCAGCCCCTCCCCCAACATTCAGTACTTC. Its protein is CASSPSPNIQYF.

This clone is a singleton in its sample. CDR3 DNA sequence: TGCGCCAGCAGCCAAGACGCACAGGGGGCGCGCTATGGCTACACCTTC. Its translation: CASSQDAQGARYGYTF. V gene TRBV4-1 combines with J gene TRBJ1-2, with 9 positions matching TRBD1. V shed 0 bases and J 4 bases; nucleotides not matched to a gene: 6. The CDR3 extends over 16 amino acids. Germline CDR1 is MGHRA and CDR2 is YSYEKL.

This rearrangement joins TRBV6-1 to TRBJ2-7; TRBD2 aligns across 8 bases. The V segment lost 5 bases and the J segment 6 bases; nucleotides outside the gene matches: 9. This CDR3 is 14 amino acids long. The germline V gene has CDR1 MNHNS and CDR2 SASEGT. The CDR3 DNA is TGTGCCAGCAGTTCCCGTCTCCGGGGGGGCGAGCAGTACTTC. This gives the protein CASSSRLRGGEQYF.

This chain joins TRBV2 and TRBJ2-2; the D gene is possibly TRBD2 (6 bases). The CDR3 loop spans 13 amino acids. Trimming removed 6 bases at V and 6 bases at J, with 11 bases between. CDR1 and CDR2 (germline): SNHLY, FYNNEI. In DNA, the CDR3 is TGTGCCAGCAGACTAGCTCCCCCCGGGGAGCTGTTTTTT. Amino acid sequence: CASRLAPPGELFF.

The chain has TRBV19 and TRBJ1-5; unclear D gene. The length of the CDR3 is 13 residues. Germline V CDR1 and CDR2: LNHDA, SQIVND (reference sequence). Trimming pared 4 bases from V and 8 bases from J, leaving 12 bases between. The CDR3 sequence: CASSRNSGEPQHF. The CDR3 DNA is TGTGCCAGTAGTAGGAACTCGGGCGAGCCCCAGCATTTT.

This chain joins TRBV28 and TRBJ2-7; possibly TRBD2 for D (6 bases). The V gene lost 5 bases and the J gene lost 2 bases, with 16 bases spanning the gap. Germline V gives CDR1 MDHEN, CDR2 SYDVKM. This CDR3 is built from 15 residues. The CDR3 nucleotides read TGTGCCAGCAGTGAGATAGCGGCGGGGACCTACGAGCAGTACTTC. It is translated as CASSEIAAGTYEQYF. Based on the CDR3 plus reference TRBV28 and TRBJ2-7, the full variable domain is DVKVTQSSRYLVKRTGEKVFLECVQDMDHENMFWYRQDPGLGLRLIYFSYDVKMKEKGDIPEGYSVSREKKERFSLILESASTNQTSMYLCASSEIAAGTYEQYFGPGTRLTVT.

The CDR3 loop is CASSPNQAPGRTGELFF. The CDR3 nucleotides are TGTGCCAGCTCACCAAACCAGGCCCCAGGGCGCACCGGGGAGCTGTTTTTT. V usage is TRBV18 and J usage is TRBJ2-2, with D maybe TRBD1 (5 bases). The CDR3 contains 17 residues. CDR1 is KGHSH and CDR2 is LQKENI in the germline V gene. V lost 2 bases, J lost 4 bases, and 17 bases lay in between.

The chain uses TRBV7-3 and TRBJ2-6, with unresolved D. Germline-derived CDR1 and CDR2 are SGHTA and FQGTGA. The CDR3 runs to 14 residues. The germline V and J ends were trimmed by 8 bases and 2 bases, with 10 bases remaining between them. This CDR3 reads CASSGQPGANVLTF. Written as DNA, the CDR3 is TGTGCCAGCTCCGGTCAACCTGGGGCCAACGTCCTGACTTTC.

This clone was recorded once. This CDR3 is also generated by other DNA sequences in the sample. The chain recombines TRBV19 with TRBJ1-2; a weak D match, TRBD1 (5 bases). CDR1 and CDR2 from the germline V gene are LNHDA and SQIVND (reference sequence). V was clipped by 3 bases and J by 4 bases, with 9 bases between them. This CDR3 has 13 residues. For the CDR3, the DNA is TGTGCCAGTAGTATGGGGCGGGTCTATGGCTACACCTTC. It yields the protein CASSMGRVYGYTF.

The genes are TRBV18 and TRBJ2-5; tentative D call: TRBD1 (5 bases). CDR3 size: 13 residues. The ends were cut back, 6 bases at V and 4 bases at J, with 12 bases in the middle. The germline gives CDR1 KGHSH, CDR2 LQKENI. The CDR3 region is CASSSQGGETQYF. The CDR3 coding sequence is TGTGCCAGCTCCTCCCAGGGCGGAGAGACCCAGTACTTC.